This T cell receptor (beta chain) was identified in a study of blood T cell repertoires in COVID-19. The CDR3 is 16 amino acids. The V end lost 0 bases, the J end lost 5 bases, and 14 bases lay between the germline ends. Germline-derived CDR1 and CDR2 are MNHEY and SVGAGI. Sequenced by immunoSEQ multiplex PCR; TCRdb stores in-frame clones only, minus some. The data show more than 300,000 clones, around 88% seen once. The rearrangement uses TRBV6-5 and TRBJ2-1, with a tentative D call TRBD1 (6 bases). The sequence came from a woman younger than 45 with COVID-19, enrolled during active disease. Sequenced material: peripheral blood. CDR3 amino acids: CASSYSRQARDNEQFF. CDR3 sequence (DNA): TGTGCCAGCAGTTACTCAAGACAGGCTAGGGACAATGAGCAGTTCTTC.